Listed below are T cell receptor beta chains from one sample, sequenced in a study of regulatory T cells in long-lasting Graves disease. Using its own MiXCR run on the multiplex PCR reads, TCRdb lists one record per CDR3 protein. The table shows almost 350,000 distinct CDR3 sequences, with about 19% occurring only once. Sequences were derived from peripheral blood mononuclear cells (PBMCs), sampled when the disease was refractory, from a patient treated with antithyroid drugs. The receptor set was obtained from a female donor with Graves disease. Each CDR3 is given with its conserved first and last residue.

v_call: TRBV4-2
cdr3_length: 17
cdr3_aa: CASQPGTGGPSLYGYTF

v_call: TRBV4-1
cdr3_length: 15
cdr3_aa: CASSQPRAGANVLTF

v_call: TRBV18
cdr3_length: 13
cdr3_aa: CASSLNLQETQYF

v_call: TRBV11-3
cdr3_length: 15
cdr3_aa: CASSPSWRGEDIQYF

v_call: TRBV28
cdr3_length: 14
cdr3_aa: CASSFNRQGYGYTF

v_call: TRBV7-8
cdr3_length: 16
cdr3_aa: CASSLADRVMNTEAFF

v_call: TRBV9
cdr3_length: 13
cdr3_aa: CASSVDSNLEQYF

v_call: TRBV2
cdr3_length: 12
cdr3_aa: CASRLTGTEAFF

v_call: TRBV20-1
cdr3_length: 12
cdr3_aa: CSAYDRETEAFF

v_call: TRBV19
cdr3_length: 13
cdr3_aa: CASSIGLTGGYTF

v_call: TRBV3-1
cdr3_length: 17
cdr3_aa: CASSQVDRGLDTGELFF

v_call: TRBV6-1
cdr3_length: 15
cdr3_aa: CASSEFGTVNTEAFF

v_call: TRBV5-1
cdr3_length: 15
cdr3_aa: CASTPRGVGTTEAFF

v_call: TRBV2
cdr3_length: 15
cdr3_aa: CASSPGQEPQETQYF

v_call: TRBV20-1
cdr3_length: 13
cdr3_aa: CSALRGAGGEQYF

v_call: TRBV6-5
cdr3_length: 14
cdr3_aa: CASSYSGGHTEAFF

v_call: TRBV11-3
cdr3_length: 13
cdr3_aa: CASSETVINEAFF

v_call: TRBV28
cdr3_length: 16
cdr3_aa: CASSLFGGRNTGELFF

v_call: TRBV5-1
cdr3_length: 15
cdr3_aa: CASSGPGQGKGEQFF

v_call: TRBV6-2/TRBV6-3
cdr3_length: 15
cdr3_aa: CASSSRTDSNQPQHF

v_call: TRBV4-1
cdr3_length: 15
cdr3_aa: CASSQEGRLEETQYF

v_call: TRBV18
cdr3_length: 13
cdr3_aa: CASSGDREQPQHF

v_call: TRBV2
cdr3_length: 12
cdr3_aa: CASSGSGNTIYF

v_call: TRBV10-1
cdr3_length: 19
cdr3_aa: CASSEQRALGRPTNTEAFF

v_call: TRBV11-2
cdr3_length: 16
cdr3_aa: CASSPGPFLTSYGYTF

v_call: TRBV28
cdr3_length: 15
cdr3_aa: CASSSVQGGSETQYF

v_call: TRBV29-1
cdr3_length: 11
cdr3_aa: CSRTGAQPQHF

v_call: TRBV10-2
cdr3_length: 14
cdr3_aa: CATSRGHRQETQYF

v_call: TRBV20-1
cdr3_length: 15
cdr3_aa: CSASSKGGPPFEQYF

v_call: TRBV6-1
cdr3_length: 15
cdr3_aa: CASSEGSTGQETQYF

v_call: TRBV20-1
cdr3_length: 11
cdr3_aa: CSARVGQGLFF

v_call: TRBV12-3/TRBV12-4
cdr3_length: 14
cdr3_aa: CASTNRSRSYEQYF

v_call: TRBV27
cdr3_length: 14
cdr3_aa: CASSSDRGIYGYTF

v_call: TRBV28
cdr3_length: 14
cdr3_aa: CASRTGSSSYEQYF

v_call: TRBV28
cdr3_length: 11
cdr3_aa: CATTRTGVQYF

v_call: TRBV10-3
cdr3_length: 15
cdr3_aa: CGISESGDLNTEAFF

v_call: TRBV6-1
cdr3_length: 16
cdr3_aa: CASSDYRGIMNTEAFF

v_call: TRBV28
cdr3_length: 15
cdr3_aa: CASAPRRASSYGYTF

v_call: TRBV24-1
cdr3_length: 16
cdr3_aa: CATSEDLRLGNIEAFF

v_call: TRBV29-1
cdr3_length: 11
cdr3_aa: CSVDRGNTIYF

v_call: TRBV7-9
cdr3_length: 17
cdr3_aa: CASSLGPATTAKETQYF

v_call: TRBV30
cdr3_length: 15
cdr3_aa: CAWTPLGGSTEKLFF

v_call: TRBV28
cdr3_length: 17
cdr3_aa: CASIAAGLAGTSYEQYF

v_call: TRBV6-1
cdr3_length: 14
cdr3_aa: CASSALAYDTEAFF

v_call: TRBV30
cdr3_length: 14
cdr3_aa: CAWSVMAGDQPQHF

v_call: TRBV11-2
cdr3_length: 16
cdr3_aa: CASSFMGTGGNEKLFF

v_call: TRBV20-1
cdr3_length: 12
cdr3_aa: CSARTSWETQYF

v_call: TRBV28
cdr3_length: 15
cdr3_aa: CASSLRIPSNQPQHF

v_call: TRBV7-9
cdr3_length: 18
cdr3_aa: CASSTPGGGRPNTGELFF

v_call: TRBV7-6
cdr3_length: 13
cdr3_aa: CASSCKISEPQHF

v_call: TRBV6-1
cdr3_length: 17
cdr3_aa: CASRPRTVPGQNYGYTF

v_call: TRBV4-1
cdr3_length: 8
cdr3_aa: CASSQGTF

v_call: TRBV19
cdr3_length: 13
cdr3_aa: CASSTSGDSPLHF

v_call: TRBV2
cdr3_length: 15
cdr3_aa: CASSEGGIGNQPQHF